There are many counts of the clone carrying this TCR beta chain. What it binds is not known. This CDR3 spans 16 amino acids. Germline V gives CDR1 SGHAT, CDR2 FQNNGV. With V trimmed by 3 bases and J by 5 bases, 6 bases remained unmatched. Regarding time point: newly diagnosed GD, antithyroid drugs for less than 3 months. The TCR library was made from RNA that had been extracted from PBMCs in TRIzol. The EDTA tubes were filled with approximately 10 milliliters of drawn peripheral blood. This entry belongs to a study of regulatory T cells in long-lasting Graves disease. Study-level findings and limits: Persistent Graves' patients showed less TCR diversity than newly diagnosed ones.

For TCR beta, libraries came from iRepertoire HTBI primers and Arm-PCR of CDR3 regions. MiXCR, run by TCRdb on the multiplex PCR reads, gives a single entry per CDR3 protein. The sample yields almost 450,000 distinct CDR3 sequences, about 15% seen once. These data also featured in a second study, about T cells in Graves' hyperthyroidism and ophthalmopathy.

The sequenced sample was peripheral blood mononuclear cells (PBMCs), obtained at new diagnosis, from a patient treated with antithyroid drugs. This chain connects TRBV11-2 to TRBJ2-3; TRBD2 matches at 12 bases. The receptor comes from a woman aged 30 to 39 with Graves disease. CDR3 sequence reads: CASSLGLAGQGDTQYF. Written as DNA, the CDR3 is TGTGCCAGCAGCTTGGGACTAGCGGGCCAGGGAGATACGCAGTATTTT.